This note documents a single T cell receptor (beta chain) sequence. Its antigen is unknown. The beta constant-region primer was an equimolar mix of two oligonucleotides covering TRBC1 and TRBC2. Ligated cDNA was amplified by four rounds of PCR with nested alpha and beta constant-region primers and SP2. TCRdb itself ran the UMI-ligation and nested PCR reads through MiXCR, one entry per CDR3 protein. The profile shows tens of thousands of distinct CDR3 sequences, over 8.5% of them singletons. The entry originates in a study of naive and memory T cell subsets. Germline V gene data show CDR1 as SGHDT and CDR2 as YYEEEE. Trimming at V came to 1 base and at J to 4 bases, leaving 10 bases not matched to a gene. This CDR3 is 17 amino acids long. General study points: Over 95% of naive TCR sequences appeared only once after error correction, unlike memory subsets.

V is TRBV5-6 and J is TRBJ2-1; TRBD2 matches 8 bases. The sample comprised naive CD8+ T cells from blood. The TCR comes from a human donor in good health. The CDR3, as DNA: TGTGCCAGCAGCTTGCGAGCGGGGGAGTTACTTTACAATGAGCAGTTCTTC. The encoded protein is CASSLRAGELLYNEQFF.